These 10 T cell receptor beta chains were sequenced from one sample in a study of blood T cell repertoires in COVID-19. Only in-frame clones appear in the TCRdb table, and some are missing; sequencing was by immunoSEQ multiplex PCR. This table holds more than 150,000 clones, roughly 79% found once. Sequenced sample: peripheral blood. These receptor sequences come from an elderly woman with COVID-19, enrolled during active disease.

The chain couples TRBV2 to TRBJ2-7; possible D gene TRBD1, 7 bases. Trimming removed 6 bases at V and 3 bases at J, with 15 bases between. This CDR3 has 14 amino acids. The germline V gene encodes CDR1 SNHLY and CDR2 FYNNEI. Here the CDR3 DNA reads TGTGCCAGCAGCGGCGGGACAGCCATCTACGAGCAGTACTTC. Translating gives CASSGGTAIYEQYF.

The genes are TRBV7-2 and TRBJ1-1; TRBD1 is a possible D gene (5 bases). The CDR3 consists of 14 residues. Germline assignment: CDR1 SGHTA and CDR2 FQGNSA. V dropped 5 bases and J dropped 1 base, with 11 bases sitting between them. CDR3 region: CASSTTGQNTEAFF. The CDR3 bases are TGTGCCAGCAGCACGACTGGACAGAACACTGAAGCTTTCTTT. The whole variable domain, remainder taken from reference TRBV7-2 and TRBJ1-1, is GAGVSQSPSNKVTEKGKDVELRCDPISGHTALYWYRQSLGQGLEFLIYFQGNSAPDKSGLPSDRFSAERTGGSVSTLTIQRTQQEDSAVYLCASSTTGQNTEAFFGQGTRLTVV.

This sequence joins TRBV7-8 and TRBJ1-3; D perhaps matches TRBD1 (6 bases). CDR3 length equals 12 residues. Germline V gives CDR1 SGHVS, CDR2 FQNEAQ. V was trimmed by 5 bases and J by 15 bases, leaving 17 bases between them. For the CDR3, the DNA is TGTGCCAGCAGCAAGAACGACAGGCAGAGATATTTT. Its protein product is CASSKNDRQRYF.

This clone is a singleton in its sample. The J gene is TRBJ1-5, the V gene TRBV19; 7 positions agree with TRBD1. The germline gives CDR1 LNHDA, CDR2 SQIVND (reference sequence). V trimming: 5 bases; J trimming: 2 bases; junction bases outside the gene matches: 3. This CDR3 has 14 residues. The CDR3 DNA sequence: TGTGCCAGTAGTTTGGGGACAGGCAATCAGCCCCAGCATTTT. It is translated as CASSLGTGNQPQHF.

Note on this clone: This same CDR3 is encoded by further DNA sequences in the sample. V is TRBV6-2 or TRBV6-3 and J is TRBJ1-1; D gene unclear. CDR3 length: 13 amino acids. V dropped 6 bases and J dropped 1 base, with 9 bases sitting between them. Germline V gene lookup returns CDR1 MNHEY and CDR2 SVGEGT. CDR3 coding DNA: TGTGCCAGCAGCCATGCAGGGAACACTGAAGCTTTCTTT. This codes for CASSHAGNTEAFF.

The chain combines TRBV11-2 with TRBJ2-7, with D maybe TRBD2 (5 bases). Trimming stripped 2 bases from V and 2 bases from J, with 13 bases between. CDR1 and CDR2 (germline): SGHAT, FQNNGV. This CDR3 is 15 amino acids long. CDR3 residues: CASSLRSGIAYEQYF. CDR3 in DNA: TGTGCCAGCAGCTTACGTTCCGGGATCGCCTACGAGCAGTACTTC.

The chain carries TRBV28 and TRBJ2-2; D perhaps matches TRBD2 (5 bases). The CDR3 length is 15 residues. V dropped 1 base and J dropped 2 bases, with 8 bases sitting between them. From germline, CDR1 is MDHEN and CDR2 SYDVKM. Here the CDR3 DNA reads TGTGCCAGCAGTTTATCGGGGAGAAACACCGGGGAGCTGTTTTTT. This sequence encodes CASSLSGRNTGELFF. The full variable domain, rest sourced from reference TRBV28 and TRBJ2-2, is DVKVTQSSRYLVKRTGEKVFLECVQDMDHENMFWYRQDPGLGLRLIYFSYDVKMKEKGDIPEGYSVSREKKERFSLILESASTNQTSMYLCASSLSGRNTGELFFGEGSRLTVL.

CDR3 DNA: TGTGCTAGTGGTTTGGCTCGGGGTGACCCTCACAAACAGTTCTTC. This translates into CASGLARGDPHKQFF. J is TRBJ2-1 and V is TRBV12-5; a weak D match, TRBD2 (5 bases). Germline V lookup: CDR1 LGHNT, CDR2 FRNRAP. Trimming removed 1 base at V and 13 bases at J, with 20 bases between. The CDR3 contains 15 residues.

The rearrangement links TRBV25-1 to TRBJ2-7; D call uncertain. Germline values: CDR1 MGHDK, CDR2 SYGVNS. V was trimmed by 3 bases and J by 3 bases, leaving 3 bases between them. CDR3 length: 11 amino acids. DNA for the CDR3: TGTGCCAGCAGTGACCGCTACGAGCAGTACTTC. It specifies CASSDRYEQYF.

The chain combines TRBV5-1 with TRBJ1-2, with D perhaps TRBD1 (6 bases). Trimming took off 7 bases at V and 5 bases at J, with 18 bases between the two ends. The CDR3 consists of 14 residues. Germline CDR1 reads SGHRS; CDR2 reads YFSETQ. The CDR3 loop is CASRDTGGPYGYTF. The CDR3 coding sequence is TGCGCCAGCCGTGACACGGGGGGCCCTTATGGCTACACCTTC.